The clone carrying this T cell receptor beta chain showed up just once. The data derive from a study of identical twins. TCRdb itself ran the 5' RACE reads through MiXCR, one entry per CDR3 protein. The profile shows about 250,000 distinct CDR3 sequences, over 12% of them singletons. This CDR3 has 13 amino acids. Germline assignment: CDR1 MNHNS and CDR2 SASEGT. V dropped 7 bases and J dropped 6; count of bases not matched to a gene: 3. The chain links TRBV6-1 to TRBJ2-1, with 10 bases lining up with TRBD1. Sequenced input: memory (CD45RO+) T cells sorted from blood. The source is a woman younger than 35 in good health. The CDR3 reads CASIGTGVNEQFF. Written as DNA, the CDR3 is TGTGCCAGCATAGGGACAGGGGTCAATGAGCAGTTCTTC.